One sample yielded the 30 T cell receptor beta chains listed below, sequenced in a study of blood T cell repertoires in COVID-19. The repertoire was sequenced with immunoSEQ multiplex PCR; TCRdb's copy has only in-frame clones and lacks some. The sample includes about 360,000 clones, approximately 86% of them seen just once. Sequencing input: peripheral blood. The source is a woman aged 60-75 years with COVID-19, enrolled during active disease.

The rearrangement uses TRBV18 and TRBJ1-1, with TRBD1 matching over 10 bases. Per the germline V gene, CDR1 is KGHSH and CDR2 is LQKENI. J gave up 7 bases and V 5 bases, and 4 bases lay outside the gene matches. The CDR3 consists of 13 residues. CDR3: CASSRGQGNEAFF. The DNA for the CDR3 is TGTGCCAGCTCAAGGGGACAGGGGAATGAAGCTTTCTTT. The full variable domain, in which reference TRBV18 and TRBJ1-1 provide the parts outside the CDR3, is NAGVMQNPRHLVRRRGQEARLRCSPMKGHSHVYWYRQLPEEGLKFMVYLQKENIIDESGMPKERFSAEFPKEGPSILRIQQVVRGDSAAYFCASSRGQGNEAFFGQGTRLTVV.

This clone has just one count. The chain recombines TRBV5-1 with TRBJ1-1; 8 nucleotides line up with TRBD1. V was pared by 3 bases and J by 3 bases, with 10 bases of the junction left unmatched. The CDR3 loop spans 16 amino acids. The germline V gene encodes CDR1 SGHRS and CDR2 YFSETQ. The CDR3 spells CASSYATGVTDTEAFF. In nucleotides, the CDR3 is TGCGCCAGCAGCTACGCGACAGGGGTTACGGACACTGAAGCTTTCTTT.

The chain employs TRBV5-4 and TRBJ1-2, with 7 bases that match TRBD1. The germline gives CDR1 SGHNT, CDR2 YYREEE (reference sequence). The CDR3 is 14 amino acids. Trimming cost V 5 bases and J 6 bases; bases outside gene matches: 10. CDR3 region: CASSQPGTVDGYTF. Here the CDR3 DNA reads TGTGCCAGCAGTCAACCTGGGACAGTTGATGGCTACACCTTC.

The chain is built from TRBV9 and TRBJ1-2, with D possibly being TRBD1 (5 bases). V lost 4 bases and J 7 bases, leaving 17 bases between the germline ends. There are 14 residues in the CDR3. The germline CDR1 and CDR2 sequences are SGDLS and YYNGEE. As DNA, the CDR3 is TGTGCCAGCAGCCCGGGGACTGCCTCCGGTGGCTACACCTTC. Translation gives CASSPGTASGGYTF. The full variable domain, in which reference TRBV9 and TRBJ1-2 provide the parts outside the CDR3, is DSGVTQTPKHLITATGQRVTLRCSPRSGDLSVYWYQQSLDQGLQFLIQYYNGEERAKGNILERFSAQQFPDLHSELNLSSLELGDSALYFCASSPGTASGGYTFGSGTRLTVV.

The chain couples TRBV5-4 to TRBJ2-2, with 10 bases identical to TRBD1. Germline CDR1 SGHNT, CDR2 YYREEE (reference sequence). The junction had 5 bases not matched to a gene; V was cut back by 1 base and J by 5 bases. This CDR3 comprises 16 residues. This CDR3 reads CASSLPPGQGTGELFF. The CDR3 DNA follows: TGTGCCAGCAGCTTGCCACCGGGACAGGGGACCGGGGAGCTGTTTTTT.

V is TRBV19 and J is TRBJ1-2, with 9 bases fitting TRBD1. The CDR3 consists of 16 residues. V dropped 5 bases and J dropped 0; count of bases not matched to a gene: 7. Germline V lookup: CDR1 LNHDA, CDR2 SQIVND (reference sequence). The CDR3 protein is CASSPRGTGTNYGYTF. As DNA, the CDR3 is TGTGCCAGTAGTCCTCGGGGGACAGGGACTAACTATGGCTACACCTTC.

This chain uses TRBV12-5 with TRBJ2-4, with D tentatively TRBD1 (5 bases). The V end was cut by 3 bases, the J end by 8 bases, with 11 bases between. The CDR3 spans 13 residues. CDR1 LGHNT and CDR2 FRNRAP come from the germline V gene. In DNA, the CDR3 is TGTGCTAGTGGTTTCGTACAGGCCGACATTCAGTACTTC. Translated: CASGFVQADIQYF.

The chain carries TRBV7-3 and TRBJ2-1; TRBD2 aligns across 8 bases. This CDR3 region has 15 residues. Germline V gene sequence: CDR1 SGHTA, CDR2 FQGTGA. V trimming: 1 base; J trimming: 6 bases; junction bases outside the gene matches: 5. The chain's CDR3 is CASSLSGGPSNEQFF. In DNA form, the CDR3 reads TGTGCCAGCAGCTTAAGCGGGGGGCCTTCCAATGAGCAGTTCTTC. Using reference TRBV7-3 and TRBJ2-1 for the parts outside the CDR3, the full variable domain is GAGVSQTPSNKVTEKGKYVELRCDPISGHTALYWYRQSLGQGPEFLIYFQGTGAADDSGLPNDRFFAVRPEGSVSTLKIQRTERGDSAVYLCASSLSGGPSNEQFFGPGTRLTVL.

The V call is TRBV7-9, the J call TRBJ1-2, with D unclear. From germline, CDR1 is SEHNR and CDR2 FQNEAQ (reference sequence). V lost 1 base to trimming and J lost 0 bases, with 9 bases between them. This CDR3 contains 15 residues. CDR3 sequence reads: CASSLGRSANYGYTF. The CDR3 nucleotides are TGTGCCAGCAGCTTAGGGAGGTCAGCTAACTATGGCTACACCTTC.

The V call is TRBV6-5, the J call TRBJ1-4; TRBD1 aligns across 10 bases. The germline CDR1 and CDR2 sequences are MNHEY and SVGAGI. CDR3 size: 16 residues. V was pared by 4 bases and J by 1 base, with 3 bases of the junction left unmatched. The CDR3 DNA is TGTGCCAGCAGTTGGACAGGGGGAAGAACTAATGAAAAACTGTTTTTT. Translated: CASSWTGGRTNEKLFF.

The chain is built from TRBV3-1 (or the pseudogene TRBV3-2) and TRBJ1-2, with no clear D. Germline V CDR1 and CDR2: LGHDT, YNNKEL (reference sequence). Trimming shortened V by 1 base and J by 6 bases, and 6 bases separated the two germline ends. The CDR3 has 12 amino acids. The DNA of the CDR3 is TGTGCCAGCAGCCAAGGAACGGATGGCTACACCTTC. It is translated as CASSQGTDGYTF.

The rearrangement uses TRBV7-3 and TRBJ2-3; no reliable D call. Trimming stripped 3 bases from V and 0 bases from J, with 4 bases between. This CDR3 is 13 amino acids long. CDR1 is SGHTA, CDR2 FQGTGA, per germline. The CDR3 is CASSFQSTDTQYF. The CDR3 DNA reads as TGTGCCAGCAGCTTCCAGAGCACAGATACGCAGTATTTT.

V usage is TRBV5-3 and J usage is TRBJ1-2, with D possibly TRBD1 on 6 matching bases. TRBV5-3 is known as an ORF, though its function is uncertain. V was cut by 4 bases and J by 7 bases, with 14 bases left in between. This CDR3 is 13 amino acids long. Written as DNA, the CDR3 is TGTGCCAGAAGCGGAAGAGGGGGAAGTGGCTACACCTTC. Protein product: CARSGRGGSGYTF.

This clone showed up just a few times. This sample also contains other DNA sequences that code for the same CDR3. The gene calls are TRBV27 and TRBJ1-1; D gene unclear. The V gene's germline CDR1 is MNHEY and CDR2 SMNVEV (reference sequence). This CDR3 region has 14 residues. Trimming removed 2 bases at V and 0 bases at J, with 7 bases between. The CDR3 sequence is CASSLAGLNTEAFF. DNA of the CDR3: TGTGCCAGCAGTTTAGCGGGTTTGAACACTGAAGCTTTCTTT.

The V call is TRBV15, the J call TRBJ1-1, with D perhaps TRBD1 (5 bases). Trimming cost V 8 bases and J 4 bases, with 11 bases left between them. CDR3 length equals 12 residues. CDR1 and CDR2 (germline): LNHNV, YYDKDF (reference sequence). The CDR3 nucleotides are TGTGCCACCGCTGGGGGGGGCACTGAAGCTTTCTTT. It codes for CATAGGGTEAFF.

This rearrangement joins TRBV4-1 to TRBJ1-2; 9 bases match TRBD1. Germline V CDR1 and CDR2: MGHRA, YSYEKL. V lost 5 bases and J lost 5; bases outside the gene matches: 15. This CDR3 contains 17 residues. The CDR3 DNA reads as TGCGCCAGCAGCACAAGCCCGAACCGGGACAGGGAATATGGCTACACCTTC. It encodes CASSTSPNRDREYGYTF.

This clone was recorded at least ten times. The CDR3 loop is CSASYGDYTYNSPLHF. CDR3 sequence (DNA): TGCAGTGCTAGTTACGGGGACTACACCTATAATTCACCCCTCCACTTT. V and J are TRBV20-1 and TRBJ1-6, with a tentative D call TRBD1 (5 bases). The CDR3 runs 16 residues. Trimming removed 3 bases at V and 2 bases at J, with 14 bases between. Looked up from germline, CDR1 is DFQATT and CDR2 is SNEGSKA (reference sequence).

The chain uses TRBV7-7 and TRBJ2-6; D is undetermined. Germline V gene lookup returns CDR1 SSHAT and CDR2 FNYEAQ (reference sequence). The V and J ends lost 0 bases and 0 bases respectively, with 6 bases between them. There are 16 residues in the CDR3. The CDR3 sequence is CASSLAPSSGANVLTF. CDR3 in DNA: TGTGCCAGCAGCTTAGCCCCGTCCTCTGGGGCCAACGTCCTGACTTTC.

In its sample, this clone was seen a few times. CDR3 loop: CASSLGSTNSPLHF. For the CDR3, the DNA is TGCGCCAGCAGCCTCGGGAGTACAAATTCACCCCTCCACTTT. The chain carries TRBV4-1 and TRBJ1-6; D call uncertain. Trimming pared 4 bases from V and 7 bases from J, leaving 11 bases between. The CDR3 is 14 amino acids. The V gene's germline CDR1 is MGHRA and CDR2 YSYEKL.

The chain carries TRBV5-5 and TRBJ1-2; D not certain. This CDR3 spans 13 amino acids. Germline V lookup: CDR1 SGHKS, CDR2 YYEKEE (reference sequence). Trimming took 0 bases from V and 14 from J, leaving 17 bases between them. CDR3 protein: CASSLGGLRETTF. The DNA of the CDR3 is TGTGCCAGCAGCTTGGGCGGCCTTAGAGAGACGACCTTC.

The chain combines TRBV30 with TRBJ1-4; 7 nucleotides agree with TRBD1. The germline V gene has CDR1 GTSNPN and CDR2 SVGIG (reference sequence). There are 14 residues in the CDR3. The V segment lost 3 bases and the J segment 10 bases; nucleotides outside the gene matches: 11. CDR3 residues: CAWSPDRERGKLFF. CDR3 sequence (DNA): TGTGCCTGGAGCCCAGACAGGGAACGGGGAAAACTGTTTTTT.

The chain recombines TRBV10-3 with TRBJ1-3; 9 nucleotides line up with TRBD1. The germline CDR1 and CDR2 sequences are ENHRY and SYGVKD. The V gene end was trimmed by 6 bases and the J gene end by 2 bases; junction bases not matched to a gene: 8. The CDR3 has 16 amino acids. CDR3 loop: CAISPGTGGPGNTIYF. CDR3 in DNA: TGTGCCATCAGCCCCGGAACAGGGGGCCCTGGAAACACCATATATTTT.

The genes are TRBV3-1 (or the pseudogene TRBV3-2) and TRBJ2-5; 13 nucleotides match TRBD2. CDR3 length equals 16 residues. Trimming took 4 bases from V and 5 from J; bases not matched to a gene: 7. Germline assignment: CDR1 LGHDT and CDR2 YNNKEL (reference sequence). CDR3 coding DNA: TGTGCCAGCAGCCCGGGACTAGCGGGGATGTTTGAGACCCAGTACTTC. Translation gives CASSPGLAGMFETQYF.

The chain employs TRBV30 and TRBJ1-2; TRBD1 matches at 7 bases. The CDR3 has 16 amino acids. Germline CDR1 GTSNPN, CDR2 SVGIG (reference sequence). The ends lost 3 bases at V and 0 bases at J; junction bases unmatched: 10. CDR3 DNA sequence: TGTGCCTGGAGGCTCTTCTCAGGGGGGACTAACTATGGCTACACCTTC. It codes for CAWRLFSGGTNYGYTF.

V is TRBV19 and J is TRBJ2-3; D is unresolved. CDR3 size: 13 residues. Trimming stripped 5 bases from V and 8 bases from J, with 14 bases between. Germline CDR1 is LNHDA and CDR2 is SQIVND (reference sequence). CDR3 nucleotide sequence: TGTGCCAGTAGTTCCTCCATCTACCGTACGCAGTATTTT. It specifies CASSSSIYRTQYF.

This clone has just a few counts. The rearrangement joins TRBV18 to TRBJ2-1; 9 nucleotides align to TRBD2. The junction had 11 bases not matched to a gene; V was cut back by 4 bases and J by 7 bases. Germline V gene data show CDR1 as KGHSH and CDR2 as LQKENI. The CDR3 is made up of 16 amino acids. As DNA, the CDR3 is TGTGCCAGCTCACGGGCTAGCGGGGTTGGGGCGAATGAGCAGTTCTTC. This codes for CASSRASGVGANEQFF.

The chain carries TRBV30 and TRBJ1-1, with D possibly being TRBD1 (5 bases). Germline assignment: CDR1 GTSNPN and CDR2 SVGIG (reference sequence). The CDR3 is 13 amino acids. Trimming cost V 0 bases and J 4 bases, with 9 bases left between them. CDR3 in DNA: TGTGCCTGGAGTGTTATGGGACTCACTGAAGCTTTCTTT. The encoded protein is CAWSVMGLTEAFF.

The CDR3 loop reads CASSRVRGIEAFF. The CDR3 DNA reads as TGTGCCAGCAGTCGGGTTCGGGGGATTGAAGCTTTCTTT. The chain combines TRBV6-5 with TRBJ1-1; D possibly corresponds to TRBD1 (5 bases). V was trimmed by 5 bases and J by 7 bases, leaving 14 bases between them. The CDR3 has 13 residues. From germline, CDR1 is MNHEY and CDR2 SVGAGI.

V is TRBV27 and J is TRBJ1-5; D is perhaps TRBD1 (5 bases). Germline V gives CDR1 MNHEY, CDR2 SMNVEV (reference sequence). The CDR3 totals 14 residues. V dropped 5 bases and J dropped 2 bases, with 10 bases sitting between them. CDR3 residues: CASSPLGGNQPQHF. The CDR3 nucleotides read TGTGCCAGCAGTCCTTTAGGGGGCAATCAGCCCCAGCATTTT.

The chain carries TRBV11-3 and TRBJ1-6; D may be TRBD1 (5 bases). Germline CDR1 and CDR2: SGHNT and YENEEA. This CDR3 spans 14 amino acids. V lost 5 bases and J lost 9, with 14 bases in between. DNA of the CDR3: TGTGCCAGCAGCATATCAGGGTACACTTCACCCCTCCACTTT. This codes for CASSISGYTSPLHF. Filled out from reference TRBV11-3 and TRBJ1-6, the complete variable domain reads EAGVVQSPRYKIIEKKQPVAFWCNPISGHNTLYWYLQNLGQGPELLIRYENEEAVDDSQLPKDRFSAERLKGVDSTLKIQPAELGDSAVYLCASSISGYTSPLHFGNGTRLTVT.